The 9 T cell receptor beta chains below all came from one sample that was sequenced in a study of blood T cell repertoires in COVID-19. Libraries were prepared by immunoSEQ multiplex PCR; TCRdb keeps only in-frame clonotypes and omits some of them. The table includes hundreds of thousands of clones, 75% to 90% detected once. Sample: PBMCs or T cells enriched from blood (not recorded which). These receptor sequences come from a young woman who had recovered from COVID-19.

The rearrangement joins TRBV4-2 to TRBJ1-2, with TRBD1 as a possible D gene (6 bases). Germline V lookup: CDR1 LGHNA, CDR2 YNFKEQ. V was cut by 0 bases and J by 14 bases, with 10 bases left in between. The CDR3 extends over 11 amino acids. The CDR3 sequence: CASSQERTETF. DNA of the CDR3: TGTGCCAGCAGCCAAGAACGGACAGAAACCTTC.

CDR3 nucleotides: TGTGCCAGCAGCTTGTCTCGTGGGGGCCACGTAGCCAAAAACATTCAGTACTTC. Translated: CASSLSRGGHVAKNIQYF. The chain carries TRBV5-4 and TRBJ2-4; TRBD1 might be the D (6 bases). Germline V gives CDR1 SGHNT, CDR2 YYREEE (reference sequence). CDR3 length: 18 amino acids. V was shortened by 1 base and J by 0 bases, with 17 bases between the two germline ends.

This clone was observed a single time. The chain has TRBV9 and TRBJ2-2, with TRBD2 identical over 7 bases. Germline-derived CDR1 and CDR2 are SGDLS and YYNGEE. The CDR3 contains 15 residues. The J segment lost 5 bases and the V segment lost 3 bases, leaving 7 bases of the junction unmatched. CDR3 DNA sequence: TGTGCCAGCAGCGCGCCAGCGGGGCCTACCGGGGAGCTGTTTTTT. Its protein product is CASSAPAGPTGELFF. The whole variable domain, remainder taken from reference TRBV9 and TRBJ2-2, is DSGVTQTPKHLITATGQRVTLRCSPRSGDLSVYWYQQSLDQGLQFLIQYYNGEERAKGNILERFSAQQFPDLHSELNLSSLELGDSALYFCASSAPAGPTGELFFGEGSRLTVL.

The rearrangement joins TRBV19 to TRBJ2-6; 8 bases agree with TRBD1. The CDR3 spans 18 residues. CDR1 and CDR2 (germline): LNHDA, SQIVND (reference sequence). V was pared by 3 bases and J by 2 bases, with 9 bases of the junction left unmatched. The CDR3, as DNA: TGTGCCAGTAGTATCCAAGGACAGGGTTCCCCTGGGGCCAACGTCCTGACTTTC. It encodes CASSIQGQGSPGANVLTF.

The genes are TRBV27 and TRBJ2-3, with unresolved D. This CDR3 region has 13 residues. The germline V and J ends were trimmed by 5 bases and 1 base, with 7 bases remaining between them. Germline-derived CDR1 and CDR2 are MNHEY and SMNVEV (reference sequence). In DNA, the CDR3 is TGTGCCAGCAGTCGCCGGGGCACAGATACGCAGTATTTT. It yields the protein CASSRRGTDTQYF.

J is TRBJ1-2 and V is TRBV6-5; 8 nucleotides align to TRBD1. Looked up from germline, CDR1 is MNHEY and CDR2 is SVGAGI. Trimming removed 0 bases from V and 0 bases from J; junction bases left unmatched: 3. The CDR3 sequence is 16 residues long. The CDR3 protein is CASSYSLTGANYGYTF. Here the CDR3 DNA reads TGTGCCAGCAGTTACTCTCTGACAGGGGCTAACTATGGCTACACCTTC.

This chain connects TRBV2 to TRBJ1-5, with TRBD1 identical over 9 bases. The CDR3 totals 16 residues. Germline CDR1 SNHLY, CDR2 FYNNEI. Germline trimming cut 3 bases from V and 0 bases from J; bases unmatched to any gene: 3. The CDR3 DNA reads as TGTGCCAGCAGTGAGCAACAGGGGGCTAGCAATCAGCCCCAGCATTTT. This gives the protein CASSEQQGASNQPQHF.

This clone was observed a handful of times. This chain uses TRBV29-1 with TRBJ1-6, with D perhaps TRBD1 (6 bases). V was cut by 7 bases and J by 8 bases, with 24 bases left in between. The CDR3 is 16 amino acids. Germline V lookup: CDR1 SQVTM, CDR2 ANQGSEA. CDR3 protein: CSDPGQRPSGHSPLHF. DNA of the CDR3: TGCAGCGATCCGGGACAAAGACCGTCTGGGCATTCACCCCTCCACTTT.

V is TRBV9 and J is TRBJ2-1; D is uncertain. CDR3 length equals 13 residues. Germline CDR1 is SGDLS and CDR2 is YYNGEE. V shed 3 bases and J shed 3 bases, with 7 bases lying between them. The CDR3 spells CASSAQNYNEQFF. The CDR3 bases are TGTGCCAGCAGCGCCCAGAACTACAATGAGCAGTTCTTC. Looking up the rest from reference TRBV9 and TRBJ2-1 gives the full variable domain: DSGVTQTPKHLITATGQRVTLRCSPRSGDLSVYWYQQSLDQGLQFLIQYYNGEERAKGNILERFSAQQFPDLHSELNLSSLELGDSALYFCASSAQNYNEQFFGPGTRLTVL.